The rows below give T cell receptor beta chains drawn from one sample of a study of beta chain features in type 1 diabetes. TCRdb's table, derived via immunoSEQ multiplex PCR, lists solely in-frame clones and lacks some. The sample contains some 900,000 clones, 15% to 20% of which appear only once. The sequenced sample was naive CD4+ T cells from blood. The receptor source for this set is a woman aged 18-29 years in good health. Both conserved end residues are part of each CDR3. A D gene is named only where the DNA matches it firmly. Clone size is given for some rows only: seen once, a few or many times, or a class if the clone is expanded.

- TRBJ2-3 TRBV9 - TGTGCCAGCAGCGTAGTTCCAAGCACAGATACGCAGTATTTT CASSVVPSTDTQYF
- TRBJ2-1 TRBV4-2 - TGTGCCAGCAGCCAAGATCTCCAGCGGCCGTTCTTC CASSQDLQRPFF
- TRBJ2-1 TRBV27 - TGTGCCAGCAGTTTAACTCGGGGGACGGGGAATGAGCAGTTCTTC CASSLTRGTGNEQFF
- TRBJ2-5 TRBV21-1 - TGTGCCAGCCGAGAGTCCGGGACTAGTCCGGAGACCCAGTACTTC CASRESGTSPETQYF
- TRBJ2-1 TRBV28 - TGTGCCAGCAGTTTAGTTGGAACCCGACACAGGGAGAATGAGCAGTTCTTC CASSLVGTRHRENEQFF
- TRBJ2-5 TRBV7-8 few TGTGCCAGCAGCTCGTGGGGGACTCCAAATCAAGAGACCCAGTACTTC CASSSWGTPNQETQYF
TRBD1 TRBJ1-1 TRBV6-5 - TGTGCCAGCAGACGGACAGGGAGGACTGAAGCTTTCTTT CASRRTGRTEAFF
TRBD2 TRBJ2-7 TRBV7-9 few TGTGCCAGCAGCCCCTTGGGAGGGAGAAGCTCCTACGAGCAGTACTTC CASSPLGGRSSYEQYF
TRBD1 TRBJ1-2 TRBV10-3 - TGTGCCATCAGCCGGGGACAGTCGGGCGGTGGCTACACCTTC CAISRGQSGGGYTF
TRBD1 TRBJ2-4 TRBV6-5 - TGTGCCAGCAGTTACGTGGCAGGGGGAAGTGACATTCAGTACTTC CASSYVAGGSDIQYF
TRBD1 TRBJ2-1 TRBV5-1 few TGCGCCAGCAGCTTGGCCCTGGGGACAGGTTTCAATGAGCAGTTCTTC CASSLALGTGFNEQFF
- TRBJ1-2 TRBV4-2 - TGTGCCAGCAGCCAAGAAGGACAGTACTATGGCTACACCTTC CASSQEGQYYGYTF
- TRBJ2-2 TRBV9 few TGTGCCAGCAGCGTTTTTGGGAGTAACACCGGGGAGCTGTTTTTT CASSVFGSNTGELFF
TRBD2 TRBJ2-4 TRBV7-9 few TGTGCCAGCAGCTTAACCGGGACTAGCGGGGGACTAGCCAAAAACATTCAGTACTTC CASSLTGTSGGLAKNIQYF
TRBD2 TRBJ2-5 TRBV19 - TGTGCCAGCAGCCCGAGGGGACTAGCGGGAGAGACCCAGTACTTC CASSPRGLAGETQYF
TRBD2 TRBJ2-7 TRBV18 few TGTGCCAGCTCACCAGGGACTAGCGGGAGGGCCGAGCAGTACTTC CASSPGTSGRAEQYF
- TRBJ2-5 TRBV29-1 - TGCAGCGGCCGGACTTTGCAAGAGACCCAGTACTTC CSGRTLQETQYF
- TRBJ2-1 TRBV28 few TGTGCCAGCAGTACAAGCGGGCGGAAATCCTACAATGAGCAGTTCTTC CASSTSGRKSYNEQFF
- TRBJ1-5 TRBV6-1 - TGTGCCAGCCTAGGGGGAACCAATCAGCCCCAGCATTTT CASLGGTNQPQHF
TRBD2 TRBJ2-7 TRBV18 few TGTGCCAGCTCACCGGGCGGGAGGGCCTACGAGCAGTACTTC CASSPGGRAYEQYF
TRBD2 TRBJ2-1 TRBV5-1 - TGCGCCAGCAGCTCAATAGCGGGCACCTGGAATGAGCAGTTCTTC CASSSIAGTWNEQFF
- TRBJ2-7 TRBV7-2 few TGTGCCAGCAGCTTAGGTTCTGGCGAGCAGTACTTC CASSLGSGEQYF
TRBD2 TRBJ2-3 TRBV6-5 few TGTGCCAGCAGTTACTCGATAGCTAGCGGGAGATATACGCAGTATTTT CASSYSIASGRYTQYF
- TRBJ2-1 TRBV6-1 - TGTGCCAGCTGGAGCTCCTACAATGAGCAGTTCTTC CASWSSYNEQFF
- TRBJ2-3 TRBV4-2 - TGTGCCAGCAGCCCCCAGACAGGTCGAGAAGATACGCAGTATTTT CASSPQTGREDTQYF
- TRBJ2-2 TRBV19 - TGTGCCAGTAGCCGCGGTCGCCGCACCGGGGAGCTGTTTTTT CASSRGRRTGELFF
- TRBJ1-2 TRBV19 few TGTGCCAGTAGTCCCGACGGTTACAACTATGGCTACACCTTC CASSPDGYNYGYTF
TRBD1 TRBJ2-7 TRBV28 - TGTGCCAGCAGCATACAGGGGGTGTCTCGCTACGAGCAGTACTTC CASSIQGVSRYEQYF
- TRBJ1-5 TRBV7-9 - TGTGCCAGCAGCTTTGGGTCTAGCAATCAGCCCCAGCATTTT CASSFGSSNQPQHF
- TRBJ2-7 TRBV11-2 few TGTGCCAGCAGCTTAGAACACCACGAGCAGTACTTC CASSLEHHEQYF
- TRBJ1-5 TRBV6-1 - TGTGCCAGCCTGGTCTCTTGGCCCCAGCATTTT CASLVSWPQHF
- TRBJ1-2 TRBV6-4 few TGTGCCAGCGGGTTTGTTGGCTACACCTTC CASGFVGYTF
- TRBJ2-1 TRBV9 - TGTGCCAGCAGCCAAGATCATACGTCTAGCAGCAATGAGCAGTTCTTC CASSQDHTSSSNEQFF
- TRBJ1-2 TRBV7-2 few TGTGCCAGCAGCGAGGTGTGGGGTGGCTACACCTTC CASSEVWGGYTF
- TRBJ2-3 TRBV4-2 - TGTGCCAGCAGCCAGGACTCCTCATGGGTGGATACGCAGTATTTT CASSQDSSWVDTQYF
TRBD2 TRBJ2-5 TRBV2 - TGTGCCCCCAGGGCTAGCGGGAGACAAGAGACCCAGTACTTC CAPRASGRQETQYF
- TRBJ1-1 TRBV19 few TGTGCCAGTAGCACAAGGACGGGGAGGAACACTGAAGCTTTCTTT CASSTRTGRNTEAFF
- TRBJ2-3 TRBV9 few TGTGCCAGCAGCGCTCCCTCCGGGAGTATTTCTCCGACAGGGTATACGCAGTATTTT CASSAPSGSISPTGYTQYF
TRBD2 TRBJ2-3 TRBV7-2 - TGTGCCAGCAGCTTAGCTAGCGGGAGGGCGGCAGATACGCAGTATTTT CASSLASGRAADTQYF
TRBD2 TRBJ2-3 TRBV29-1 - TGCAGCGTCCCAAGGACTAGCGGGAGCACAGATACGCAGTATTTT CSVPRTSGSTDTQYF